These 14 T cell receptor beta chains share one sample of origin, sequenced in a study of blood T cell repertoires in COVID-19. The data were produced by immunoSEQ multiplex PCR, yet TCRdb's version contains in-frame clones alone and is incomplete. The repertoire has approximately 90,000 clones, about 90% of them found once; the top ten carry around 7.4%. The sample was peripheral blood. The source of these receptors is a human donor with acute or convalescent COVID-19. The donor label of this sample is uncertain.

The chain links TRBV2 to TRBJ1-2; possibly TRBD1 for D (5 bases). The ends were cut back, 3 bases at V and 1 base at J, with 9 bases in the middle. Germline assignment: CDR1 SNHLY and CDR2 FYNNEI. The CDR3 has 14 residues. CDR3 in amino acids: CASSEGHLNYGYTF. Here the CDR3 DNA reads TGTGCCAGCAGTGAGGGGCATCTTAACTATGGCTACACCTTC.

In its sample, this clone was seen once. The chain links TRBV7-6 to TRBJ1-5; D is ambiguous. Trimming shortened V by 1 base and J by 2 bases, and 6 bases separated the two germline ends. Germline values: CDR1 SGHVS, CDR2 FNYEAQ. This CDR3 is 14 amino acids long. CDR3 sequence (DNA): TGTGCCAGCAGCTTAGGGCAGGGCAATCAGCCCCAGCATTTT. Protein: CASSLGQGNQPQHF.

This chain uses TRBV2 with TRBJ1-5; 8 nucleotides line up with TRBD1. Losses at the gene ends were 7 bases for V and 7 bases for J; bases not matched to a gene: 9. This CDR3 region has 14 residues. CDR1 and CDR2 (germline): SNHLY, FYNNEI. The CDR3 sequence: CASTRDRKFQPQHF. The CDR3 DNA is TGTGCCAGCACCCGGGACAGGAAATTCCAGCCCCAGCATTTT.

There are a few counts of this clone. This sequence joins TRBV4-1 and TRBJ2-6; D possibly corresponds to TRBD1 (6 bases). CDR1 MGHRA and CDR2 YSYEKL come from the germline V gene. This CDR3 has 19 amino acids. Between the trimmed V and J ends, which lost 4 bases and 0 bases, there was a span of 19 bases. Here the CDR3 reads CASSLSPGTPNSGANVLTF. DNA of the CDR3: TGCGCCAGCAGCCTTTCACCCGGGACACCCAACTCTGGGGCCAACGTCCTGACTTTC.

The genes are TRBV5-1 and TRBJ1-1, with TRBD1 matching over 8 bases. The CDR3 length is 15 residues. Unmatched junction bases numbered 3, after V lost 2 bases and J lost 0 bases. Per germline, CDR1 SGHRS and CDR2 YFSETQ. The DNA for the CDR3 is TGCGCCAGCAGCTTCCAGGGGGCGGTGAACACTGAAGCTTTCTTT. It specifies CASSFQGAVNTEAFF.

This chain connects TRBV6-5 to TRBJ1-5, with D possibly being TRBD1 (5 bases). In germline, CDR1 is MNHEY, CDR2 SVGAGI. This CDR3 has 15 residues. V dropped 4 bases and J dropped 7 bases, with 17 bases sitting between them. The CDR3 DNA sequence: TGTGCCAGCAGTTCGGGACTCACAGATGGGCAGCCCCAGCATTTT. Protein: CASSSGLTDGQPQHF.

This clone occurred once. The genes are TRBV5-1 and TRBJ2-4, with D hard to call. V lost 4 bases to trimming and J lost 3 bases, with 17 bases between them. Per germline, CDR1 SGHRS and CDR2 YFSETQ. The CDR3 is 16 amino acids. DNA of the CDR3: TGCGCCAGCAGCGTAACTACTGCTTTCGGCAAAAACATTCAGTACTTC. Its protein product is CASSVTTAFGKNIQYF.

The rearrangement uses TRBV11-2 and TRBJ1-2, with TRBD1 identical over 7 bases. Germline trimming cut 5 bases from V and 3 bases from J; bases unmatched to any gene: 6. Germline V gene data show CDR1 as SGHAT and CDR2 as FQNNGV. The CDR3 length is 14 residues. CDR3 DNA: TGTGCCAGCAGCCCAGGGGGGACACACTATGGCTACACCTTC. Encoded protein: CASSPGGTHYGYTF.

The V and J genes are TRBV6-2 or TRBV6-3 and TRBJ2-5, with 8 bases aligning to TRBD1. The CDR3 spans 12 residues. V was clipped by 5 bases and J by 4 bases; unmatched bases: 0. Germline V gene data show CDR1 as MNHEY and CDR2 as SVGEGT. CDR3 DNA sequence: TGTGCCAGCAGTGACAGGGGAGAGACCCAGTACTTC. Translated: CASSDRGETQYF.

This clone has just one count. The genes are TRBV19 and TRBJ2-5, with D perhaps matching TRBD1 (6 bases). With 3 bases removed from V and 4 bases from J, the gap between germline ends came to 12 bases. The CDR3 is 14 amino acids. Germline values: CDR1 LNHDA, CDR2 SQIVND (reference sequence). For the CDR3, the DNA is TGTGCCAGTAGTATTGGAAGACAGGCAGAGACCCAGTACTTC. Translated, it gives CASSIGRQAETQYF. The entire variable domain, with the rest obtained from reference TRBV19 and TRBJ2-5, is as follows: DGGITQSPKYLFRKEGQNVTLSCEQNLNHDAMYWYRQDPGQGLRLIYYSQIVNDFQKGDIAEGYSVSREKKESFPLTVTSAQKNPTAFYLCASSIGRQAETQYFGPGTRLLVL.

The table lists this clone with a count of one. V is TRBV19 and J is TRBJ2-1; 8 positions match TRBD1. V was clipped by 3 bases and J by 1 base; unmatched bases: 5. The CDR3 has 16 residues. Germline V lookup: CDR1 LNHDA, CDR2 SQIVND (reference sequence). The CDR3 loop reads CASSMDRVLSYNEQFF. The CDR3 nucleotides are TGTGCCAGTAGTATGGACAGGGTGCTTTCCTACAATGAGCAGTTCTTC.

The V and J genes are TRBV4-1 and TRBJ1-4; D remains ambiguous. This CDR3 spans 13 amino acids. With 4 bases removed from V and 5 bases from J, the gap between germline ends came to 8 bases. Germline CDR1 MGHRA, CDR2 YSYEKL. CDR3: CASSRSPNEKLFF. CDR3 coding DNA: TGCGCCAGCAGCCGAAGCCCGAATGAAAAACTGTTTTTT.

This clone was picked up one time. The chain recombines TRBV6-1 with TRBJ1-5, with TRBD1 identical over 8 bases. V lost 4 bases, J lost 2 bases, and 7 bases stayed unmatched. CDR1 and CDR2 (germline): MNHNS, SASEGT. The CDR3 spans 16 residues. The CDR3 bases are TGTGCCAGCAGTGTCGGCCCGACAGGGGGCAATCAGCCCCAGCATTTT. This encodes CASSVGPTGGNQPQHF.

CDR3 sequence reads: CASTLGLAGGRDTQYF. The CDR3 coding sequence is TGTGCCAGTACCCTCGGACTAGCGGGGGGTAGGGATACGCAGTATTTT. V gene TRBV19 combines with J gene TRBJ2-3; 14 positions agree with TRBD2. The CDR3 sequence is 16 residues long. Trimming took 7 bases from V and 6 from J; bases not matched to a gene: 9. Per the germline V gene, CDR1 is LNHDA and CDR2 is SQIVND (reference sequence).